This TCR beta chain was sequenced for a study of shared clonotypes between healthy human individuals. Each subset's genomic DNA was shared equally among a number of immunoSEQ plates. Authors' processing steps: Filtering differed because ImmunoSEQ produced junction-only sequences that carried no quality scores. Using immunoSEQ multiplex PCR, the repertoire was profiled, and TCRdb retains in-frame clones only, with some absent. The DNA was the basis for D and trimming; V, J and clone size are from that table. The sample includes hundreds of thousands of clones, around 80% of them seen just once. Whole-study results and caveats: Exclusively blood specimens were collected; tissue repertoires likely differ.

Regarding this clone: What it binds is unknown.

The source material was PBMCs. This sequence was found in a woman in her thirties or forties in good health. Some clones in this sample may be carry-over from other donors' samples.

In DNA, the CDR3 is TGTGCCTGGTCCCTTGGGAGGGGGCTTGGACATCAGCCCCAGCATTTT. Translated, it gives CAWSLGRGLGHQPQHF. The J gene is TRBJ1-5, the V gene TRBV30, with 7 positions matching TRBD1. CDR1 is GTSNPN and CDR2 is SVGIG in the germline V gene (reference sequence). This CDR3 region has 16 residues. J gave up 5 bases and V 5 bases, and 15 bases lay outside the gene matches.